The next 25 T cell receptor beta chains were all read from a single sample in a study of T cells in Graves' hyperthyroidism and ophthalmopathy. TCR beta CDR3 sequences were amplified from RNA transcripts. In the first-round RT-PCR of the TCR CDR3, the HTBI primer set was used. TCRdb called the multiplex PCR reads again in MiXCR, with one record for every CDR3 protein. The sample carries 610,000 or so distinct CDR3 sequences, 46% recorded once. Material: peripheral blood or thyroid tissue (not recorded which). These receptors were collected from a woman aged 18-29 years with Graves' hyperthyroidism.

About this clonotype itself: A much larger clone lies one base from this, so it may be a read error. This chain links TRBV2 with TRBJ1-3, with D tentatively TRBD1 (6 bases). The germline CDR1 and CDR2 sequences are SNHLY and FYNNEI. This CDR3 has 18 residues. Between the trimmed V and J ends, which lost 6 bases and 3 bases, there was a span of 24 bases. As DNA, the CDR3 is TGTGCCAGCAGCGTAGCTCCTGCACCAGAACAGGGTGGAAACACCATATATTTT. Translation: CASSVAPAPEQGGNTIYF.

This clonotype has a handful of counts. The chain combines TRBV19 with TRBJ2-4, with TRBD2 matching 8 bases. Germline V CDR1 and CDR2: LNHDA, SQIVND (reference sequence). The CDR3 is 14 amino acids. Trimming took 1 base from V and 7 from J; bases not matched to a gene: 3. CDR3 protein: CASSIGGTRNIQYF. In nucleotides, the CDR3 is TGTGCCAGTAGTATAGGAGGGACTAGGAACATTCAGTACTTC.

The count of this clonotype is one. The gene calls are TRBV2 and TRBJ1-2; 8 bases match TRBD1. The CDR3 consists of 14 residues. The V segment lost 1 base and the J segment 7 bases; nucleotides outside the gene matches: 5. Germline V lookup: CDR1 SNHLY, CDR2 FYNNEI. The CDR3 is CASSEGTGRSGYTF. The CDR3 DNA follows: TGTGCCAGCAGTGAAGGGACAGGGCGCAGTGGCTACACCTTC.

Worth noting for this clonotype: The CDR3 does not close with the conserved phenylalanine or tryptophan, likely indicating a read error. The DNA is left out, because the CDR3 cannot be placed on it with certainty; the CDR3 is given as TCRdb lists it. The rearrangement uses TRBV2 and TRBJ1-4. The germline gives CDR1 SNHLY, CDR2 FYNNEI. The CDR3 sequence runs 9 residues, both termini included. The CDR3 spells CASSNPGLA.

This CDR3 is CASSRRLDDLNTEAFF. In DNA, the CDR3 is TGTGCCAGCAGCCGTCGACTGGATGATCTGAACACTGAAGCTTTCTTT. The chain joins TRBV27 to TRBJ1-1; D unresolved. From germline, CDR1 is MNHEY and CDR2 SMNVEV (reference sequence). V gave up 6 bases and J gave up 0 bases, with 17 bases separating them. The CDR3 sequence is 16 residues long.

This clonotype is a singleton in its sample. A much larger clone differs from this one at a single base, so this may be a read error. The chain links TRBV7-9 to TRBJ1-1; D not resolved. The CDR3 runs to 15 residues. V lost 7 bases and J 11 bases, leaving 26 bases between the germline ends. Germline V gives CDR1 SEHNR, CDR2 FQNEAQ (reference sequence). The CDR3 loop reads CASNQDLRTRAGAFF. CDR3 DNA: TGTGCCAGCAACCAAGATCTCCGGACTCGTGCGGGGGCTTTCTTT.

This clonotype was found many times. The chain couples TRBV5-6 to TRBJ1-2; D remains unclear. V lost 0 bases to trimming and J lost 4 bases, with 10 bases between them. CDR3 length: 14 amino acids. Looked up from germline, CDR1 is SGHDT and CDR2 is YYEEEE. The CDR3 region has the DNA TGTGCCAGCAGCTTGGGGGATTGGGTCTATGGCTACACCTTC. The encoded protein is CASSLGDWVYGYTF.

This clonotype was seen repeatedly, ten times or more. The V gene is TRBV6-1, the J gene TRBJ2-6, with D unclear. CDR1 and CDR2 from the germline V gene are MNHNS and SASEGT. Deletions cut 5 bases from V and 0 bases from J, with 8 bases between. The CDR3 has 15 amino acids. The CDR3 region has the DNA TGTGCCAGCAGTATCACGAGCTCTGGGGCCAACGTCCTGACTTTC. Translated: CASSITSSGANVLTF.

The gene calls are TRBV4-1 and TRBJ2-5; 9 nucleotides match TRBD2. V shed 0 bases and J 5 bases; nucleotides not matched to a gene: 10. The CDR3 covers 17 residues. CDR1 MGHRA and CDR2 YSYEKL come from the germline V gene. The CDR3 loop is CASSQDAGGHPPETQYF. The DNA of the CDR3 is TGCGCCAGCAGCCAAGACGCGGGAGGGCACCCCCCCGAGACCCAGTACTTC.

At least ten counts were recorded for this clonotype. The genes are TRBV24-1 and TRBJ1-1; no clear D gene. Trimming took 7 bases from V and 2 from J, leaving 10 bases between them. There are 13 residues in the CDR3. Looked up from germline, CDR1 is KGHDR and CDR2 is SFDVKD. CDR3 region: CATRKGSNTEAFF. Written as DNA, the CDR3 is TGTGCCACCAGGAAAGGATCAAACACTGAAGCTTTCTTT.

J is TRBJ2-1 and V is TRBV20-1; no definite D call. The V end lost 3 bases, the J end lost 3 bases, and 9 bases lay between the germline ends. The CDR3 contains 13 residues. Germline V gene data show CDR1 as DFQATT and CDR2 as SNEGSKA (reference sequence). CDR3 in DNA: TGCAGTGCTAGTGGTTATAACTACAATGAGCAGTTCTTC. The encoded protein is CSASGYNYNEQFF.

V and J are TRBV20-1 and TRBJ1-6; TRBD1 matches at 7 bases. CDR1 is DFQATT and CDR2 is SNEGSKA in the germline V gene (reference sequence). V gave up 0 bases and J gave up 7 bases; unmatched junction bases: 6. The CDR3 spans 15 residues. CDR3 sequence: CSARDAGTVNSPLHF. The CDR3 DNA follows: TGCAGTGCTAGAGACGCGGGGACAGTGAATTCACCCCTCCACTTT.

The table lists this clonotype with a few counts. The J gene is TRBJ2-1, the V gene TRBV7-9, with D tentatively TRBD1 or TRBD2 (5 bases each). V was shortened by 6 bases and J by 5 bases, with 11 bases between the two germline ends. Germline CDR1 SEHNR, CDR2 FQNEAQ (reference sequence). There are 13 residues in the CDR3. The CDR3 region has the DNA TGTGCCAGCAGACTCGGGGCAAACAATGAGCAGTTCTTC. The encoded protein is CASRLGANNEQFF.

This clonotype was picked up many times. The V call is TRBV2, the J call TRBJ1-3; TRBD1 aligns across 9 bases. Germline V CDR1 and CDR2: SNHLY, FYNNEI. The CDR3 runs 15 residues. The J segment lost 1 base and the V segment lost 5 bases, leaving 3 bases of the junction unmatched. CDR3 region: CASSSGTGSGNTIYF. The CDR3 region has the DNA TGTGCCAGCAGTAGCGGGACAGGGTCTGGAAACACCATATATTTT. The full variable domain, with the rest looked up from reference TRBV2 and TRBJ1-3, is EPEVTQTPSHQVTQMGQEVILRCVPISNHLYFYWYRQILGQKVEFLVSFYNNEISEKSEIFDDQFSVERPDGSNFTLKIRSTKLEDSAMYFCASSSGTGSGNTIYFGEGSWLTVV.

The chain recombines TRBV7-8 with TRBJ1-1, with 7 bases fitting TRBD1. V lost 5 bases, J lost 6 bases, and 3 bases stayed unmatched. CDR1 is SGHVS and CDR2 is FQNEAQ in the germline V gene. The CDR3 totals 12 residues. The CDR3 is CASSQGTAEAFF. CDR3 nucleotides: TGTGCCAGCAGCCAAGGGACAGCTGAAGCTTTCTTT.

V is TRBV29-1 and J is TRBJ2-5; 8 bases fit TRBD1. The CDR3 is 15 residues long. Germline CDR1 and CDR2: SQVTM and ANQGSEA. V lost 3 bases, J lost 5 bases, and 11 bases stayed unmatched. The CDR3 DNA is TGCAGCGTTGACTACTGGACAGGGTATGGCGAGACCCAGTACTTC. Encoded protein: CSVDYWTGYGETQYF.

This chain uses TRBV2 with TRBJ2-7, with TRBD1 matching 9 bases. V lost 7 bases and J lost 7; bases outside the gene matches: 8. The CDR3 sequence is 13 residues long. From germline, CDR1 is SNHLY and CDR2 FYNNEI. This CDR3 is CASKQGANNEQYF. CDR3 DNA sequence: TGTGCCAGCAAACAGGGGGCGAACAATGAGCAGTACTTC.

This clonotype was detected a few times. V gene TRBV7-9 combines with J gene TRBJ2-2; TRBD1 or TRBD2 may be the D gene (5 bases each). In germline, CDR1 is SEHNR, CDR2 FQNEAQ (reference sequence). CDR3 size: 17 residues. V lost 6 bases and J lost 6, with 23 bases in between. The CDR3 coding sequence is TGTGCCAGCAGTGCCATTAACGGGGCGCACGATTCCGGGGAGCTGTTTTTT. It is translated as CASSAINGAHDSGELFF.

At least ten counts were recorded for this clonotype. The CDR3: CASSDLAGANVLTF. The DNA for the CDR3 is TGTGCCAGCAGCGACCTGGCTGGGGCCAACGTCCTGACTTTC. The chain has TRBV7-9 and TRBJ2-6, with D unresolved. The CDR3 has 14 amino acids. V gave up 5 bases and J gave up 2 bases, with 7 bases separating them. CDR1 is SEHNR, CDR2 FQNEAQ, per germline (reference sequence).

Of note for this clonotype: A much larger clone differs by one base, so this may be a read error. The rearrangement links TRBV7-3 to TRBJ2-1; D may correspond to TRBD1 or TRBD2 (5 bases each). The J call is uncertain, as TRBJ2-7 better fits the DNA end. The CDR3 length is 18 residues. Germline CDR1 reads SGHTA; CDR2 reads FQGTGA. The CDR3 DNA reads TGTGCCAGCAGCTTATTGGGAGTCGGGACCCTCACCTACAATGAGCAGTACTTC. Its protein product is CASSLLGVGTLTYNEQYF.

This clonotype was picked up many times. The chain carries TRBV6-1 and TRBJ1-2; 11 bases match TRBD1. J lost 6 bases, V lost 5 bases, and 8 bases had no gene match. The CDR3 consists of 15 residues. Germline CDR1 reads MNHNS; CDR2 reads SASEGT. CDR3 bases: TGTGCCAGCAGTAGAACTGGGACAGGGGGGGATGGCTACACCTTC. Amino acids: CASSRTGTGGDGYTF.

Notes on this clonotype: A much larger clone differs by one base, so this may be a read error. The chain uses TRBV11-2 and TRBJ2-7; 9 bases align to TRBD1. The CDR3 loop spans 12 amino acids. Germline V gives CDR1 SGHAT, CDR2 FQNNGV. CDR3 sequence: CASNLSGTGQYF. The CDR3 DNA follows: TGTGCCAGCAACTTAAGCGGGACAGGGCAATACTTC. Looking up the rest from reference TRBV11-2 and TRBJ2-7 gives the full variable domain: EAGVAQSPRYKIIEKRQSVAFWCNPISGHATLYWYQQILGQGPKLLIQFQNNGVVDDSQLPKDRFSAERLKGVDSTLKIQPAKLEDSAVYLCASNLSGTGQYFGPGTRLTVT.

This clonotype was recorded once. The chain recombines TRBV20-1 with TRBJ2-1, with a tentative D call TRBD2 (5 bases). V was clipped by 0 bases and J by 0 bases, with 12 bases between them. The CDR3 length is 16 residues. Germline loops: CDR1 DFQATT, CDR2 SNEGSKA (reference sequence). CDR3 residues: CSAREAGPSSYNEQFF. As DNA, the CDR3 is TGCAGTGCTAGAGAGGCGGGCCCTAGCTCCTACAATGAGCAGTTCTTC.

This rearrangement joins TRBV10-3 to TRBJ1-6; a weak D match, TRBD1 (6 bases). CDR1 is ENHRY and CDR2 is SYGVKD in the germline V gene. The length of the CDR3 is 15 residues. V was trimmed by 4 bases and J by 6 bases, leaving 13 bases between them. DNA for the CDR3: TGTGCCATCAGTGTTCGTACAGGGAGTAATTCACCCCTCCACTTT. Translated, it gives CAISVRTGSNSPLHF.

This clonotype was counted ten times or more. The chain has TRBV27 and TRBJ2-7; TRBD1 aligns across 7 bases. The V and J ends lost 4 bases and 4 bases, in that order; junction bases with no gene match: 7. This CDR3 comprises 14 residues. Per germline, CDR1 MNHEY and CDR2 SMNVEV (reference sequence). CDR3 region: CASSSGQDRYEQYF. The CDR3 region has the DNA TGTGCCAGCAGTTCCGGACAGGACCGATACGAGCAGTACTTC.